These T cell receptor beta chains were read from a single sample in a study of blood T cell repertoires in COVID-19. Profiling relied on immunoSEQ multiplex PCR, and the TCRdb table lists in-frame clones only, not all of them. This table holds about 110,000 clones, 80% to 90% found once. The sequencing input was peripheral blood. The origin of the receptors is a man aged 35 to 55 with active or convalescent COVID-19. Each CDR3 is given with its conserved first and last residue. The D gene is left open where the match is weak. The listing skips clone size in some rows; elsewhere it reads once, few, many or a size class.

TRBV10-2	once	TRBD2	TRBJ2-3	TGCGCCAGCACGCGGCTAGCGGGCTCTAGCACAGATACGCAGTATTTT	CASTRLAGSSTDTQYF
TRBV4-3	-	-	TRBJ2-3	TGCGCCAGCAGCCAACAATTTACAGATACGCAGTATTTT	CASSQQFTDTQYF
TRBV7-9	-	-	TRBJ1-1	TGTGCCAGCAGCCAAGACAGGTACAGCACTGAAGCTTTCTTT	CASSQDRYSTEAFF
TRBV5-4	-	TRBD2	TRBJ2-1	TGTGCCAGCAGCTTGGGGACTAGCGGCCTCTACAATGAGCAGTTCTTC	CASSLGTSGLYNEQFF
TRBV14	-	-	TRBJ1-2	TGTGCCAGCAGCCAAGTCGGGGGACCGATCTATGGCTACACCTTC	CASSQVGGPIYGYTF
TRBV4-3	once	TRBD2	TRBJ2-3	TGCGCCAGCAGCCAACGACTAGCTGTAGATACGCAGTATTTT	CASSQRLAVDTQYF
TRBV4-1	-	TRBD2	TRBJ2-1	TGCGCCAGCAGCCAAGGGGTAGCGGGTCTAACCTACAATGAGCAGTTCTTC	CASSQGVAGLTYNEQFF
TRBV5-4	-	TRBD1	TRBJ2-3	TGTGCCAGCAGCCGGGGACAGACAGATACGCAGTATTTT	CASSRGQTDTQYF
TRBV4-1	-	TRBD1	TRBJ2-2	TGCGCCAGCAGCCATCTACCGGGACAGGGTGACGGGGAGCTGTTTTTT	CASSHLPGQGDGELFF
TRBV11-3	-	TRBD1	TRBJ2-7	TGTGCCAGCAGCTCCCGCCACGGGGACAGGGGCCCGTGGGAGCAGTACTTC	CASSSRHGDRGPWEQYF
TRBV27	-	-	TRBJ2-1	TGTGCCAGCAGCCCCATTGTCGGGAGATTCTCCAATGAGCAGTTCTTC	CASSPIVGRFSNEQFF
TRBV5-1	-	TRBD2	TRBJ2-7	TGCGCCAGCAAGCTAGCGGGAGGGCCCTACGAGCAGTACTTC	CASKLAGGPYEQYF